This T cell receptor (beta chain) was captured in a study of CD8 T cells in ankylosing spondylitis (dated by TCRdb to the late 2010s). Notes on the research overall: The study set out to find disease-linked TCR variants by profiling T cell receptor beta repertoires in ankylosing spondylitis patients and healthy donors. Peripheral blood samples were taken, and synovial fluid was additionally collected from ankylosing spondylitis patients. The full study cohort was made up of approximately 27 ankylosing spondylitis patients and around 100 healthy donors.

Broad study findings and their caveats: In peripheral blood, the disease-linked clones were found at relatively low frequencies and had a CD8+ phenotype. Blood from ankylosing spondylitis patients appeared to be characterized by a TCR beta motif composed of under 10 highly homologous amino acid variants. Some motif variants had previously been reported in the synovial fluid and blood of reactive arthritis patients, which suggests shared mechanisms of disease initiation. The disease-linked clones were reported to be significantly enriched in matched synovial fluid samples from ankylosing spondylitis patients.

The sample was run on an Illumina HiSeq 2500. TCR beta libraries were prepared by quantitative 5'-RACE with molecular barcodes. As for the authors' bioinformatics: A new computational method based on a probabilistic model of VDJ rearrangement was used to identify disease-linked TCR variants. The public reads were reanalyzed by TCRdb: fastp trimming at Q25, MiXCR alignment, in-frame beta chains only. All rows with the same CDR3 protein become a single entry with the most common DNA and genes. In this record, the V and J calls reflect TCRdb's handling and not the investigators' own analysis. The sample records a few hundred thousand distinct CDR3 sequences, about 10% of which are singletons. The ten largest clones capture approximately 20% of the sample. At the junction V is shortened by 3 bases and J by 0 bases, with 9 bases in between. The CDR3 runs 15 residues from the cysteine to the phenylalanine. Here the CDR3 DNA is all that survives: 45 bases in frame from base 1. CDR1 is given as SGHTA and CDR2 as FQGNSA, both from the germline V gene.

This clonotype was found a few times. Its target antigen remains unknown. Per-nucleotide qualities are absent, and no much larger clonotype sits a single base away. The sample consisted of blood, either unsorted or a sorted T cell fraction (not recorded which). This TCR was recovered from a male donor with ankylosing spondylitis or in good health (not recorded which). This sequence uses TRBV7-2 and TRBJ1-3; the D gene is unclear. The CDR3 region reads CASSFAEHSGNTIYF. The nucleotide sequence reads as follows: TGTGCCAGCAGCTTTGCAGAACACTCTGGAAACACCATATATTTT.